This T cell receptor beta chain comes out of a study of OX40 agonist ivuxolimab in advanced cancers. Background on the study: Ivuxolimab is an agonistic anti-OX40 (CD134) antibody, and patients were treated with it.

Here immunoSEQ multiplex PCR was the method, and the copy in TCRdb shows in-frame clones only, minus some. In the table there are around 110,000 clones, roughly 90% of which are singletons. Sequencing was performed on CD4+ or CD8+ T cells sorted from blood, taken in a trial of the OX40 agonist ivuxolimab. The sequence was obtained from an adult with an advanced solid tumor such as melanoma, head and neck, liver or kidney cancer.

CDR3 sequence (DNA): TGTGCCAGCAGTGAAACCGAGGATAAGCAGTTCTTC. This gives the protein CASSETEDKQFF. The chain joins TRBV6-4 to TRBJ2-1; the D is unclear. CDR1 MRHNA and CDR2 SNTAGT come from the germline V gene. Trimming pared 3 bases from V and 11 bases from J, leaving 11 bases between. The CDR3 contains 12 residues.